The source of this T cell receptor beta chain is a study of blood T cell repertoires in COVID-19. Study as a whole: Samples of COVID-19 (acute and convalescent) were obtained from the United States, Italy and Spain. PBMCs, B-cell-depleted T cells, or T cells were the source of the cDNA or gDNA that made up the material.

Per the original data handling: Amplifying reference gene primers gave estimates of nucleated cell counts. The repertoire was sequenced with immunoSEQ multiplex PCR; TCRdb's copy has only in-frame clones and lacks some. V, J and clone size reflect that table, while D and trimming were determined from the DNA. This sample has some 99,000 clones; around 83% occur once, and the top ten carry approximately 7.9%. Unmatched junction bases numbered 15, after V lost 4 bases and J lost 6 bases. CDR1 and CDR2 (germline): GTSNPN, SVGIG (reference sequence). This CDR3 contains 16 residues. The clonotype comes from a woman older than 75 with active or convalescent COVID-19. This sequence joins TRBV30 and TRBJ2-3, with 8 bases aligning to TRBD2. Sequencing was carried out using peripheral blood. Written as DNA, the CDR3 is TGTGCCTGGAACCGGGGGACGGGAGGGCCGTCGGATACGCAGTATTTT. As protein: CAWNRGTGGPSDTQYF.